This paragraph reports one T cell receptor (beta chain). Its target is unknown. The data stem from a study of early T cells in non-severe SARS-CoV-2 infection. Study-wide background: Bulk RNA from unsorted whole blood was sequenced; chains were unpaired.

The CDR3 covers 13 residues. Trimming took 2 bases from V and 7 from J, leaving 11 bases between them. The study, taken as a whole, reports: Comparison of clonotypes with VDJdb favored anti-spike CD8 responses while missing private and CD4 specificities.

Researchers tagged individual cDNA molecules with unique molecular identifiers. TCRdb passed the 5' RACE reads through MiXCR, listing each CDR3 protein once. This table holds about 69,000 distinct CDR3 sequences, roughly 9.5% found once. The receptor comes from an adult who was a healthcare worker with PCR-confirmed SARS-CoV-2 infection or an uninfected control (not recorded which). Sequencing used whole blood. This chain links TRBV12-3 or TRBV12-4 with TRBJ1-1; D is possibly TRBD1 (5 bases). CDR3 region: CASSLSRDGEAFF. The CDR3 DNA reads as TGTGCCAGCAGTTTATCTAGGGACGGTGAAGCTTTCTTT.